This TCR beta chain was identified in a study of chemoradiotherapy in HPV16-positive cancers. A note on this clone: Its specificity is not known.

Over chemoradiotherapy, repertoires were sampled more than once. Study-level findings and limits: HPV-specific T cells were functionally defined from only a couple of HPV16-positive patients. Candidate HPV-specific clones and E7-related TCR motifs grew in tumor during treatment.

Sequencing used immunoSEQ multiplex PCR; TCRdb keeps in-frame clones, though not all of them. The sample consists of about 4,000 clones, roughly 94% of them appearing once. The sample was acquired from a patient who underwent chemoradiotherapy. The TCR originated in a human donor with HPV-associated anogenital cancer.

The CDR3 nucleotides read TGTGCCAGCAGCTTTGGACGGGGGAAGGATAGCAATCAGCCCCAGCATTTT. This gives the protein CASSFGRGKDSNQPQHF. This chain links TRBV27 with TRBJ1-5; D might be TRBD1 (5 bases). Germline values: CDR1 MNHEY, CDR2 SMNVEV (reference sequence). Trimming took off 6 bases at V and 0 bases at J, with 18 bases between the two ends. The CDR3 covers 17 residues.